This TCR beta chain was identified in a study of cytomegalovirus exposure and HLA in healthy donors. 60 Vbeta and 13 Jbeta primers were used in PCR. Only in-frame clones appear in the TCRdb table, and some are missing; sequencing was by immunoSEQ multiplex PCR. This sample carries roughly 80,000 clones, with around 5% going to the ten biggest clones. General observations from the study: In a later analysis, HLA-C alleles had the fewest associated TCRs, DRB1 alleles the most. The presence/absence work took it that sequencing depth was about the same across donors. Highly shared sequence variants in one cluster were likely a sequencing artifact. Accounts indicate the classifier identified cytomegalovirus status with strong specificity and sensitivity.

Remarks on this clone: Its antigen remains unidentified.

Sequences were obtained from PBMCs. This clonotype was sampled from a girl aged 10-17 years in good health and CMV-seropositive.

The CDR3: CASSWGQASYNEQFF. In DNA, the CDR3 is TGTGCCAGCAGCTGGGGACAGGCCTCCTACAATGAGCAGTTCTTC. The chain carries TRBV5-6 and TRBJ2-1, with 8 positions matching TRBD1. This CDR3 region has 15 residues. CDR1 and CDR2 (germline): SGHDT, YYEEEE. With 3 bases clipped from V and 0 bases from J, the junction kept 2 bases outside the gene matches.